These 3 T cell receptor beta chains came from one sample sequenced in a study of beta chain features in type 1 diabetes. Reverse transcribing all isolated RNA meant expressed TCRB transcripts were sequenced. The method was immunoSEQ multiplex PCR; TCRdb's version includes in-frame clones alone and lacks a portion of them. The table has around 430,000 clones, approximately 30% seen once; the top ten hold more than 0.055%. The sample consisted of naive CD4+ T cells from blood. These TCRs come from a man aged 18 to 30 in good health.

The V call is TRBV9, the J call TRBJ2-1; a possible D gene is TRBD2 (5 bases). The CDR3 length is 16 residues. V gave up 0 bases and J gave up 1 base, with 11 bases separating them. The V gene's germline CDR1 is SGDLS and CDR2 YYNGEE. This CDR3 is CASSVDGAASYNEQFF. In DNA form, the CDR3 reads TGTGCCAGCAGCGTAGACGGAGCGGCATCCTACAATGAGCAGTTCTTC.

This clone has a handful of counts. For the CDR3, the DNA is TGTGCCAGCAGCTCAGCCCTCCCGGGCGGTTCCTCCTACGAGCAGTACTTC. Its translation: CASSSALPGGSSYEQYF. The V call is TRBV4-2, the J call TRBJ2-7; no clear D gene. The ends were cut back, 5 bases at V and 0 bases at J, with 20 bases in the middle. The CDR3 is 17 residues long. Per the germline V gene, CDR1 is LGHNA and CDR2 is YNFKEQ.

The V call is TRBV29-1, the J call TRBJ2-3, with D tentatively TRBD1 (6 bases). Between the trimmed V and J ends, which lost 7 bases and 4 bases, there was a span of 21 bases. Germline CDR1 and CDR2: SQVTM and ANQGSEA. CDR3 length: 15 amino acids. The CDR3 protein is CSGSSSTGNADTQYF. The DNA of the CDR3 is TGCAGCGGCTCGTCGTCGACAGGAAATGCAGATACGCAGTATTTT.